These T cell receptor beta chains were read from a single sample in a study of blood T cell repertoires in COVID-19. Method: immunoSEQ multiplex PCR; TCRdb's copy keeps in-frame clones and lacks some. The sample includes around 320,000 clones, roughly 89% of them seen just once. The specimen sequenced was PBMCs or T cells enriched from blood (not recorded which). The source is a woman between 18 and 29 years old with acute COVID-19. The CDR3 runs from the conserved cysteine through the conserved F or W. D genes are given only for firm matches. Only some rows state a clone size, as once, few, many or a class for expanded clones.

abundance	v_gene	d_gene	j_gene	CDR3nt	CDR3aa
-	TRBV6-5	-	TRBJ2-1	TGTGCCAGCACCCCGGAGAGCTCCTACAATGAGCAGTTCTTC	CASTPESSYNEQFF
-	TRBV29-1	TRBD1	TRBJ2-1	TGCAGCGTTGGGGGACAGGGCCTATCCTACAATGAGCAGTTCTTC	CSVGGQGLSYNEQFF
-	TRBV9	TRBD1	TRBJ2-1	TGTGCCAGCAGCCCTACAGGGGGTTCCTACAATGAGCAGTTCTTC	CASSPTGGSYNEQFF
-	TRBV19	TRBD1	TRBJ1-6	TGTGCCAGTACCGGACTTCGGACAGGGATAAGCTCCTATAATTCACCCCTCCACTTT	CASTGLRTGISSYNSPLHF
-	TRBV18	TRBD1	TRBJ2-7	TGTGCCAGCTCCCTCCGGGACAGTGCCTACGAGCAGTACTTC	CASSLRDSAYEQYF
-	TRBV2	-	TRBJ1-1	TGTGCCAGCAGCAGGGAGGGGGACACTGAAGCTTTCTTT	CASSREGDTEAFF
-	TRBV3-1/TRBV3-2	-	TRBJ1-2	TGTGCCAGCAGCCTCCAGGGGACGGGTGGCTACACCTTC	CASSLQGTGGYTF
-	TRBV24-1	-	TRBJ1-5	TGTGCCACCAGCGACATATATAGCAATCAGCCCCAGCATTTT	CATSDIYSNQPQHF
-	TRBV5-1	TRBD2	TRBJ2-1	TGCGCCACCACGAAGGAACTAGCGGGAGGGACCAGCCTTTACAATGAGCAGTTCTTC	CATTKELAGGTSLYNEQFF
-	TRBV7-3	TRBD2	TRBJ2-5	TGTGCCAGCAGCTTAATGGCTAGCGGGAGCGGAGAGACCCAGTACTTC	CASSLMASGSGETQYF
-	TRBV29-1	TRBD2	TRBJ2-1	TGCAGCGTTGAACGACTAGCGGGAGGTAGTGAGCAGTTCTTC	CSVERLAGGSEQFF
-	TRBV14	-	TRBJ2-7	TGTGCCAGCAGCACCGGGTTGTCCTACGAGCAGTACTTC	CASSTGLSYEQYF
-	TRBV2	TRBD1	TRBJ1-1	TGTGCCAGCGGGACAGAGCTGAACACTGAAGCTTTCTTT	CASGTELNTEAFF
once	TRBV7-9	TRBD1	TRBJ2-2	TGTGCCAGCAGCTCCGCAGGGGGCTCGGGCACCGGGGAGCTGTTTTTT	CASSSAGGSGTGELFF
-	TRBV12-3/TRBV12-4	-	TRBJ1-5	TGTGCCAGCGGTCCGGGAGCCAATCAGCCCCAGCATTTT	CASGPGANQPQHF
-	TRBV7-8	-	TRBJ1-1	TGTGCCAGCAGCTTAGTCGAGGGGGTACCTGAAGCTTTCTTT	CASSLVEGVPEAFF
-	TRBV9	TRBD1	TRBJ2-7	TGTGCCAGCAGCATCCGGGACAGGGCCTACGAGCAGTACTTC	CASSIRDRAYEQYF
-	TRBV5-8	TRBD1	TRBJ1-1	TGTGCCAGCAGGACAGGGGGCACTGAAGCTTTCTTT	CASRTGGTEAFF
-	TRBV7-6	-	TRBJ2-7	TGTGCCAGCAGCTTAACAGGGGAGGCCTACGAGCAGTACTTC	CASSLTGEAYEQYF
-	TRBV5-1	TRBD1	TRBJ2-7	TGCGCCAGCAGCCAGACAGGGGGGGGAACCTACGAGCAGTACTTC	CASSQTGGGTYEQYF
-	TRBV2	-	TRBJ2-1	TGTGCCAGCAGTGAGGTTAGCGGAGTGGGGAAAACCCAGGAGCAGTTCTTC	CASSEVSGVGKTQEQFF
-	TRBV5-1	TRBD1	TRBJ2-3	TGCGCCAGCAGCCCCACCTTGACAGGGCATACGCAGTATTTT	CASSPTLTGHTQYF
-	TRBV29-1	-	TRBJ2-7	TGCAGCGCGAGTACGGGTCTCTTCTCCTCTTCTCTCTACGAGCAGTACTTC	CSASTGLFSSSLYEQYF
-	TRBV3-1/TRBV3-2	TRBD1	TRBJ1-1	TGTGCCAGCAGCCAAGTGGTCAGGGGGCCGAACACTGAAGCTTTCTTT	CASSQVVRGPNTEAFF
-	TRBV11-1	TRBD1	TRBJ2-7	TGTGCCAGCAGCCCCCGGGACAGCAGTAACGAGCAGTACTTC	CASSPRDSSNEQYF
-	TRBV4-1	TRBD2	TRBJ2-1	TGCGCCAGCAGCCAAGATTTCGGCGGGAGGGGTAATGAGCAGTTCTTC	CASSQDFGGRGNEQFF